The clone carrying this TCR beta chain has just a few counts. The data were taken from a study of T cell responses to AZD1222 COVID-19 vaccine. TCRdb keeps only in-frame clones here, not all; method: immunoSEQ multiplex PCR. The data hold some 120,000 clones, with more than 70% observed a single time. The ends lost 2 bases at V and 5 bases at J; junction bases unmatched: 8. The CDR3 covers 15 residues. CDR1 is SGHVS, CDR2 FQNEAQ, per germline. The clonotype comes from an adult who received the AZD1222 COVID-19 vaccine. The sequencing used peripheral blood, collected 28 days after the second AZD1222 dose. The chain recombines TRBV7-8 with TRBJ2-5; TRBD2 agrees at 7 bases. Written as DNA, the CDR3 is TGTGCCAGCAGCTTATTGGCGGGGGAGGGGGAGACCCAGTACTTC. Translating it yields CASSLLAGEGETQYF.